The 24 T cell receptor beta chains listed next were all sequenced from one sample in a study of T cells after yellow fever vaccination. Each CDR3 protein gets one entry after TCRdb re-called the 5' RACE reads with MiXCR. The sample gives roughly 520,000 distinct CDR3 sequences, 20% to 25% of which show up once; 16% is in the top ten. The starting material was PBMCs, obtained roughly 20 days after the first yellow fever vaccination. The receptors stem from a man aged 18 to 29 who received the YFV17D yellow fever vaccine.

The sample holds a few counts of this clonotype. The DNA of the CDR3 is TGTGCCAGCTCACCACGATCGGGCACGAAAAACGAGCAGTACTTC. Its protein is CASSPRSGTKNEQYF. The rearrangement uses TRBV18 and TRBJ2-7, with D hard to call. V was pared by 1 base and J by 5 bases, with 15 bases between. CDR3 length: 15 amino acids. CDR1 and CDR2 from the germline V gene are KGHSH and LQKENI. Together with reference TRBV18 and TRBJ2-7, the CDR3 gives the full variable domain: NAGVMQNPRHLVRRRGQEARLRCSPMKGHSHVYWYRQLPEEGLKFMVYLQKENIIDESGMPKERFSAEFPKEGPSILRIQQVVRGDSAAYFCASSPRSGTKNEQYFGPGTRLTVT.

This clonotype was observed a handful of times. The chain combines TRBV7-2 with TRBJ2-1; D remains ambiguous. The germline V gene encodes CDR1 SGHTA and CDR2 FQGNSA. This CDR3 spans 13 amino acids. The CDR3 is CDFDPISYNEQFF. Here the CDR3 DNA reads TGTGACTTCGACCCAATCTCCTACAATGAGCAGTTCTTC.

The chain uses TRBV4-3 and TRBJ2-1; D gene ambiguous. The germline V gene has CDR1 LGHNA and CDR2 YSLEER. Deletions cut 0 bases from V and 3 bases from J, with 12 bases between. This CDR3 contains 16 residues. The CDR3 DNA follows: TGCGCCAGCAGCCAAGAAATCTTAAGGTACTACAATGAGCAGTTCTTC. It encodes CASSQEILRYYNEQFF.

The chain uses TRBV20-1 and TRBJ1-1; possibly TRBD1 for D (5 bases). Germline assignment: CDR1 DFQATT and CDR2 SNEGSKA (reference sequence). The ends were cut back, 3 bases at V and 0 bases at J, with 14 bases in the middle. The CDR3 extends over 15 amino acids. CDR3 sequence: CSASFGGRVNTEAFF. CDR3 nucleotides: TGCAGTGCTAGTTTTGGGGGTAGGGTGAACACTGAAGCTTTCTTT.

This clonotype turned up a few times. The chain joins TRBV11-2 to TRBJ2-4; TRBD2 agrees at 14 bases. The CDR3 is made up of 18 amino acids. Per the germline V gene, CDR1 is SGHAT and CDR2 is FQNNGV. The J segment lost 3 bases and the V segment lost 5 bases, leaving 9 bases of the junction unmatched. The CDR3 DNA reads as TGTGCCAGCAGCCCGCGGACTAGCGGGGGGTTGGTCAAAAACATTCAGTACTTC. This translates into CASSPRTSGGLVKNIQYF.

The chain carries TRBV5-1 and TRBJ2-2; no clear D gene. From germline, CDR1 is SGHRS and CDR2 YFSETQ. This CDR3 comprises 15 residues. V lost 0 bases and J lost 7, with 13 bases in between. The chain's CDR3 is CASSLAYERNGELFF. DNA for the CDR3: TGCGCCAGCAGCTTGGCCTATGAGAGGAACGGGGAGCTGTTTTTT.

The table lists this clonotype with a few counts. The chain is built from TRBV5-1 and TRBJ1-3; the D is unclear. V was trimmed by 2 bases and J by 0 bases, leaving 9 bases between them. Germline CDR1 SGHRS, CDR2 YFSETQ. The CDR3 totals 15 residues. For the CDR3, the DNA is TGCGCCAGCAGCTTCGACACCGACTCTGGAAACACCATATATTTT. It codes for CASSFDTDSGNTIYF.

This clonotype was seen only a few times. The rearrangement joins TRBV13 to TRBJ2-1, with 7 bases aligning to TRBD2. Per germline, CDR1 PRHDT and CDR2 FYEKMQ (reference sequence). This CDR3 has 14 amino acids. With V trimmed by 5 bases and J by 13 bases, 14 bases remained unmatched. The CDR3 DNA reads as TGTGCCAGCAGCCCCCGCGGGGGAAGTCGGTTCCAGTTCTTC. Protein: CASSPRGGSRFQFF.

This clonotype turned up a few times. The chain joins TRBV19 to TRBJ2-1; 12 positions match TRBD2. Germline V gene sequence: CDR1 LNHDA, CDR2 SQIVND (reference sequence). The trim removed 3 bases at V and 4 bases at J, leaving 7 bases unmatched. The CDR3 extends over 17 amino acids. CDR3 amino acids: CASSIPLLAGGYNEQFF. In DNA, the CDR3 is TGTGCCAGTAGTATTCCCTTACTAGCGGGGGGATACAATGAGCAGTTCTTC.

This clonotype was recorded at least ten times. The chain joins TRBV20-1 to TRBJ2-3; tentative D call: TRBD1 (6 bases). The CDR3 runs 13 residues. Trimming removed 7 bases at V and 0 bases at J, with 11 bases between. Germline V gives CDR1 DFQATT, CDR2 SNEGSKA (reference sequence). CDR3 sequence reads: CSGGPSSTDTQYF. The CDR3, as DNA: TGCAGTGGGGGGCCCTCTAGCACAGATACGCAGTATTTT.

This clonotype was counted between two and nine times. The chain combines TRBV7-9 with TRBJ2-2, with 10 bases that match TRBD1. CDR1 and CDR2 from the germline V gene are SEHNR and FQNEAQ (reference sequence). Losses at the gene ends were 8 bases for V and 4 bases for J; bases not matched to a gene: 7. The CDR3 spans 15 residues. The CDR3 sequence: CASLPGQGFTGELFF. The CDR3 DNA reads TGTGCCAGCCTCCCGGGACAGGGGTTCACCGGGGAGCTGTTTTTT.

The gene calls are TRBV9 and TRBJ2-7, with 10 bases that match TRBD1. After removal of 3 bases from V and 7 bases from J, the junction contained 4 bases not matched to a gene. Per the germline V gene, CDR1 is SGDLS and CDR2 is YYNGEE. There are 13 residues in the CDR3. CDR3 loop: CASSARTGGEQYF. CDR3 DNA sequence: TGTGCCAGCAGCGCCCGGACAGGGGGAGAGCAGTACTTC.

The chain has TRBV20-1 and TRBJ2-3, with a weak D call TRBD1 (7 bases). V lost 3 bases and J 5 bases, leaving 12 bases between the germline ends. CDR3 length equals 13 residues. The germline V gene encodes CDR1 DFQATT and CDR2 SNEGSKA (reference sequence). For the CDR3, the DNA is TGCAGTGCTAGGGCAGGGGGGATAGATACGCAGTATTTT. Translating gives CSARAGGIDTQYF.

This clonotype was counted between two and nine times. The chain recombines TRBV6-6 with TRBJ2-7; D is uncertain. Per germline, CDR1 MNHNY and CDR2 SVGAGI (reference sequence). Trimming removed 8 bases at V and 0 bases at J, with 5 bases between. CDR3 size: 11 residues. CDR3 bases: TGTGCCAGCGCGAGCTCCTACGAGCAGTACTTC. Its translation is CASASSYEQYF.

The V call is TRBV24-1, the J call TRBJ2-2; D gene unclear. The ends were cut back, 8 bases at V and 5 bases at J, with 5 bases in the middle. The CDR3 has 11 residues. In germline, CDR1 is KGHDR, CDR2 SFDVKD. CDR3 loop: CATKSTGELFF. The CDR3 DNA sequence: TGTGCCACCAAGTCGACCGGGGAGCTGTTTTTT.

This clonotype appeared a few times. The DNA for the CDR3 is TGCAGTCACAGGGGGCAGTTAAACATTCAGTACTTC. Translation: CSHRGQLNIQYF. The chain combines TRBV20-1 with TRBJ2-4; 9 bases are a match to TRBD1. The CDR3 has 12 residues. Looked up from germline, CDR1 is DFQATT and CDR2 is SNEGSKA (reference sequence). With V trimmed by 8 bases and J by 6 bases, 5 bases remained unmatched.

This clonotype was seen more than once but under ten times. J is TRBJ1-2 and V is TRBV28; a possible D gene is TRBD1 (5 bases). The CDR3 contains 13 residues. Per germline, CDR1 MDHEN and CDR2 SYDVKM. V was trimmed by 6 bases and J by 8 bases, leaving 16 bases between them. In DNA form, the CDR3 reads TGTGCCAGCAGGTACAAAGGGGCGTGGGGCTACACCTTC. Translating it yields CASRYKGAWGYTF.

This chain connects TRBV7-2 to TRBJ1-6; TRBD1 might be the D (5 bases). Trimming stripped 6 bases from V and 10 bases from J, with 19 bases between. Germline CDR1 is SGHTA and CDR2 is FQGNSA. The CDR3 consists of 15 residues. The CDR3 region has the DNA TGTGCCAGCAGAGGGATGGTCCTCCGGGACTCACCCCTCCACTTT. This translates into CASRGMVLRDSPLHF.

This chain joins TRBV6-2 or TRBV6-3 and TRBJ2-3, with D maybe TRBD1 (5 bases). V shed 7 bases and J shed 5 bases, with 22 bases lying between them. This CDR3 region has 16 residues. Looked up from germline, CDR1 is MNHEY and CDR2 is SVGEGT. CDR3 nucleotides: TGTGCCAGCATGCTCGACAGTTCCCCACCGGGAGATACGCAGTATTTT. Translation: CASMLDSSPPGDTQYF.

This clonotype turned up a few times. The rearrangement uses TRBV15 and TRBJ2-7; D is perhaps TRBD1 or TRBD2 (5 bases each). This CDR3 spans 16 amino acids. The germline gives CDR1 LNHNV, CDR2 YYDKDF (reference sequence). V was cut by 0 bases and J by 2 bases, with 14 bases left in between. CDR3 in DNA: TGTGCCACCAGCAGAGATATCGGGGCTGTCGCCTACGAGCAGTACTTC. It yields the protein CATSRDIGAVAYEQYF.

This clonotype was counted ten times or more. The DNA of the CDR3 is TGTGCCACCAGCAGAGACAGCTATGGCTACACCTTC. Protein: CATSRDSYGYTF. The V gene is TRBV15, the J gene TRBJ1-2, with D uncertain. CDR3 length equals 12 residues. Germline V gene data show CDR1 as LNHNV and CDR2 as YYDKDF (reference sequence). Trimming pared 0 bases from V and 4 bases from J, leaving 3 bases between.

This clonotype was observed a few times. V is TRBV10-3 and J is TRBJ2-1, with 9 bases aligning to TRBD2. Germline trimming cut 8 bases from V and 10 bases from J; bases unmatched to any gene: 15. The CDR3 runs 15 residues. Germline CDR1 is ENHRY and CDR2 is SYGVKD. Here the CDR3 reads CAIGAGLAGFDEQFF. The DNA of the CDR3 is TGTGCCATCGGTGCGGGACTAGCAGGGTTCGACGAGCAGTTCTTC.

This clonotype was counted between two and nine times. CDR3 coding DNA: TGTGCCACCAGCACCTTAGATCGGACAGCGAACACCGGGGAGCTGTTTTTT. Its protein product is CATSTLDRTANTGELFF. The V and J genes are TRBV15 and TRBJ2-2; D is possibly TRBD1 (6 bases). Germline V lookup: CDR1 LNHNV, CDR2 YYDKDF (reference sequence). Trimming removed 4 bases at V and 0 bases at J, with 15 bases between. CDR3 length: 17 amino acids.

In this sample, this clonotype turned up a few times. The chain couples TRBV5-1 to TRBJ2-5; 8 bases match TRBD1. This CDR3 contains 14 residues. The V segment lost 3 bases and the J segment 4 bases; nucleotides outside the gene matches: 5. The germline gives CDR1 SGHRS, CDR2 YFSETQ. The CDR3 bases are TGCGCCAGCAGCTCAGGGACAGGTCCAGAGACCCAGTACTTC. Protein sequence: CASSSGTGPETQYF.